Below are 17 T cell receptor beta chains sequenced from a single sample in a study of blood T cell repertoires in COVID-19. The repertoire was sequenced with immunoSEQ multiplex PCR; TCRdb's copy has only in-frame clones and lacks some. The data contain 140,000 to 150,000 clones, 81% of them singletons. Specimen: peripheral blood. The receptor set was obtained from a human donor in a cohort sampled during active COVID-19.

The chain recombines TRBV28 with TRBJ2-1; D possibly corresponds to TRBD2 (6 bases). Germline V gene data show CDR1 as MDHEN and CDR2 as SYDVKM. The CDR3 is 14 amino acids. The germline V and J ends were trimmed by 1 base and 6 bases, with 10 bases remaining between them. The CDR3 loop is CASSLSGERNEQFF. In DNA form, the CDR3 reads TGTGCCAGCAGTTTATCGGGAGAACGCAATGAGCAGTTCTTC.

This clone appeared once. The V gene is TRBV7-6, the J gene TRBJ2-5, with D uncertain. The V and J ends lost 2 bases and 1 base respectively, with 20 bases between them. This CDR3 has 18 amino acids. Germline assignment: CDR1 SGHVS and CDR2 FNYEAQ. The CDR3 nucleotides read TGTGCCAGCAGCTTATCTGTCCACAGTTTCCCCTTCCAAGAGACCCAGTACTTC. It translates to CASSLSVHSFPFQETQYF.

The chain joins TRBV5-1 to TRBJ2-7; 10 nucleotides match TRBD2. The CDR3 has 17 residues. Germline V gene data show CDR1 as SGHRS and CDR2 as YFSETQ. Trimming removed 0 bases from V and 0 bases from J; junction bases left unmatched: 6. The CDR3 loop is CASSLVGSGRTSYEQYF. Here the CDR3 DNA reads TGCGCCAGCAGCTTGGTCGGTAGCGGGAGGACCTCCTACGAGCAGTACTTC.

V and J are TRBV29-1 and TRBJ2-7, with D possibly matching TRBD2 (5 bases). The CDR3 is 13 residues long. With 6 bases removed from V and 3 bases from J, the gap between germline ends came to 15 bases. The germline V gene has CDR1 SQVTM and CDR2 ANQGSEA. CDR3 nucleotide sequence: TGCAGCGTAAAACTAACCGCGGGCTACGAGCAGTACTTC. This codes for CSVKLTAGYEQYF.

The rearrangement links TRBV19 to TRBJ1-2, with a weak D call TRBD1 (6 bases). CDR1 and CDR2 (germline): LNHDA, SQIVND (reference sequence). The CDR3 is made up of 14 amino acids. The V end lost 6 bases, the J end lost 2 bases, and 13 bases lay between the germline ends. In DNA, the CDR3 is TGTGCCAGTAGAAACAGGGATCCCAACTATGGCTACACCTTC. Its translation is CASRNRDPNYGYTF.

The rearrangement links TRBV5-5 to TRBJ2-6; D possibly corresponds to TRBD1 (6 bases). With 3 bases removed from V and 2 bases from J, the gap between germline ends came to 18 bases. The germline V gene has CDR1 SGHKS and CDR2 YYEKEE (reference sequence). This CDR3 contains 18 residues. This CDR3 is CASSSTGYRPPGANVLTF. DNA of the CDR3: TGTGCCAGCAGCTCTACAGGGTATAGGCCCCCTGGGGCCAACGTCCTGACTTTC.

This clone showed up just a few times. This sequence joins TRBV7-2 and TRBJ2-3; D possibly corresponds to TRBD2 (6 bases). V was cut by 1 base and J by 7 bases, with 21 bases left in between. CDR1 and CDR2 from the germline V gene are SGHTA and FQGNSA. This CDR3 has 17 amino acids. The CDR3 DNA is TGTGCCAGCAGCTTAGAAGGGGCTAGCGTCGGTAGAAATACGCAGTATTTT. It is translated as CASSLEGASVGRNTQYF.

The rearrangement links TRBV6-5 to TRBJ2-3; perhaps TRBD2 as D (5 bases). The V and J ends lost 6 bases and 2 bases respectively, with 15 bases between them. This CDR3 contains 15 residues. The germline CDR1 and CDR2 sequences are MNHEY and SVGAGI. CDR3 nucleotides: TGTGCCAGCAGCTCCAGCGGAAGTATCACAGATACGCAGTATTTT. It is translated as CASSSSGSITDTQYF.

V and J are TRBV28 and TRBJ2-7; D is ambiguous. Germline lookup yields CDR1 MDHEN and CDR2 SYDVKM. The V and J ends lost 2 bases and 3 bases respectively, with 11 bases between them. The CDR3 spans 14 residues. The CDR3 loop is CASSLGGPLYEQYF. CDR3 nucleotides: TGTGCCAGCAGTTTAGGTGGCCCTCTCTACGAGCAGTACTTC.

V is TRBV7-2 and J is TRBJ2-1; 8 nucleotides align to TRBD2. CDR1 is SGHTA and CDR2 is FQGNSA in the germline V gene. V lost 1 base, J lost 5 bases, and 4 bases stayed unmatched. The CDR3 has 15 amino acids. This CDR3 reads CASSLVYSGNNEQFF. The DNA of the CDR3 is TGTGCCAGCAGCTTAGTTTATAGCGGGAACAATGAGCAGTTCTTC. The whole variable domain, remainder taken from reference TRBV7-2 and TRBJ2-1, is GAGVSQSPSNKVTEKGKDVELRCDPISGHTALYWYRQSLGQGLEFLIYFQGNSAPDKSGLPSDRFSAERTGGSVSTLTIQRTQQEDSAVYLCASSLVYSGNNEQFFGPGTRLTVL.

This chain joins TRBV15 and TRBJ2-7; tentative D call: TRBD2 (5 bases). The CDR3 runs 15 residues. Trimming took 0 bases from V and 2 from J, leaving 11 bases between them. CDR1 LNHNV and CDR2 YYDKDF come from the germline V gene (reference sequence). CDR3 amino acids: CATSRDRVGAYEQYF. For the CDR3, the DNA is TGTGCCACCAGCAGAGATCGGGTCGGGGCCTACGAGCAGTACTTC.

The table lists this clone with a few counts. The CDR3 DNA reads as TGTGCCAGCAGCCACTCACAGGGCGCCGGGGAGCTGTTTTTT. Translated: CASSHSQGAGELFF. The chain joins TRBV4-2 to TRBJ2-2; TRBD1 is a possible D gene (6 bases). The CDR3 sequence is 14 residues long. The ends were cut back, 3 bases at V and 6 bases at J, with 11 bases in the middle. Germline CDR1 and CDR2: LGHNA and YNFKEQ.

The chain uses TRBV19 and TRBJ2-1; 9 bases map to TRBD2. Germline CDR1 and CDR2: LNHDA and SQIVND (reference sequence). V trimming: 3 bases; J trimming: 10 bases; junction bases outside the gene matches: 16. This CDR3 region has 17 residues. In nucleotides, the CDR3 is TGTGCCAGTAGTATGGGGGGACTAGCATTTGGGGGACGAGAGCAGTTCTTC. Its protein product is CASSMGGLAFGGREQFF.

This chain joins TRBV29-1 and TRBJ2-1, with D maybe TRBD2 (5 bases). Germline CDR1 is SQVTM and CDR2 is ANQGSEA. The germline V and J ends were trimmed by 0 bases and 2 bases, with 11 bases remaining between them. CDR3 length equals 15 residues. CDR3 bases: TGCAGCGTTGAAGATTGGGAGCTGACCTACAATGAGCAGTTCTTC. Its translation: CSVEDWELTYNEQFF.

The chain carries TRBV5-6 and TRBJ1-1, with unresolved D. V lost 0 bases to trimming and J lost 1 base, with 7 bases between them. The CDR3 spans 14 residues. CDR1 and CDR2 (germline): SGHDT, YYEEEE. CDR3 loop: CASSLDGSNTEAFF. The CDR3 DNA is TGTGCCAGCAGCTTGGACGGGTCGAACACTGAAGCTTTCTTT.

This clone was seen a handful of times. The genes are TRBV27 and TRBJ2-6; D is ambiguous. The germline V gene has CDR1 MNHEY and CDR2 SMNVEV (reference sequence). The CDR3 extends over 17 amino acids. V was trimmed by 5 bases and J by 0 bases, leaving 14 bases between them. The CDR3 DNA reads TGTGCCAGCAGTGAGGTCGGTCGAAGCTCTGGGGCCAACGTCCTGACTTTC. This gives the protein CASSEVGRSSGANVLTF.

The CDR3 sequence: CAISEQGTDQPQHF. CDR3 DNA: TGTGCCATCAGTGAACAGGGGACAGATCAGCCCCAGCATTTT. The chain couples TRBV10-3 to TRBJ1-5; 7 positions match TRBD1. Germline lookup yields CDR1 ENHRY and CDR2 SYGVKD. The CDR3 contains 14 residues. Unmatched junction bases numbered 4, after V lost 3 bases and J lost 5 bases.